This T cell receptor (beta chain) was captured by sequencing in a study of blood T cell repertoires in COVID-19. About the study: COVID-19 samples collected from the United States, Italy and Spain covered acute and convalescent phases. PBMCs, B-cell-depleted T cells, or T cells provided the cDNA or gDNA that made up the material.

As handled by the study authors: Estimation of nucleated cell counts relied on the amplification of reference gene primers. Clones were sequenced by immunoSEQ multiplex PCR, and TCRdb holds only the in-frame ones, with some missing. From that table come the V and J calls and clone size; the DNA was used to work out D and trimming. The sample lists about 280,000 clones; approximately 85% were seen once. The TCR comes from a man in his fifties with active or convalescent COVID-19. Sequencing was done on a sample of peripheral blood.

CDR3 nucleotides: TGTGCCAGCTCCCGGGAGAACTATGGCTACACCTTC. Translating it yields CASSRENYGYTF. This rearrangement joins TRBV18 to TRBJ1-2; D is unclear. Germline V gene lookup returns CDR1 KGHSH and CDR2 LQKENI. Deletions cut 6 bases from V and 2 bases from J, with 7 bases between. The CDR3 loop spans 12 amino acids.